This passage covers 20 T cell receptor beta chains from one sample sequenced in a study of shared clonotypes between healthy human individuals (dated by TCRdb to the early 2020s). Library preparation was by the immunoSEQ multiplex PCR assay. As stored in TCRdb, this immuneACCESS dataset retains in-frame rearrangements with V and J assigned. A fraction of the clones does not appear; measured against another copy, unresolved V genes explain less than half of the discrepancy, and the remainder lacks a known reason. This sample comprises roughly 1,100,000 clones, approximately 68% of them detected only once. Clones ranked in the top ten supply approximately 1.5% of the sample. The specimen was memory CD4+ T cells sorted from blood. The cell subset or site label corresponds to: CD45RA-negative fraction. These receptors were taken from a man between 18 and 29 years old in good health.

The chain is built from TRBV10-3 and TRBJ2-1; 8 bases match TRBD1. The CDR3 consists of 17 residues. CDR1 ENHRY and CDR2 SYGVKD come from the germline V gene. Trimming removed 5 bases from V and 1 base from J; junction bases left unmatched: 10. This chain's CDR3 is CAISPKGTGGSYNEQFF. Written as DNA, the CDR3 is TGTGCCATCAGTCCTAAGGGAACAGGGGGTTCCTACAATGAGCAGTTCTTC.

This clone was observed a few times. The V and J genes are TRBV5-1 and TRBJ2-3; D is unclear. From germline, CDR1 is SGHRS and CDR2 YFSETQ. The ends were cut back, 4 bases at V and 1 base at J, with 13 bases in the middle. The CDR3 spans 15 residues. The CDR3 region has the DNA TGCGCCAGCAGCCTGAACGACCCCCGCACAGATACGCAGTATTTT. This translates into CASSLNDPRTDTQYF.

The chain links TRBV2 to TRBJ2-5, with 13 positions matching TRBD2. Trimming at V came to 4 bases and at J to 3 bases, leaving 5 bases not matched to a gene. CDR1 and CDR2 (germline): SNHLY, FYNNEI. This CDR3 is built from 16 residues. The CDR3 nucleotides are TGTGCCAGCAGTGGGCGACTAGCGGGGGGAAAAGAGACCCAGTACTTC. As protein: CASSGRLAGGKETQYF.

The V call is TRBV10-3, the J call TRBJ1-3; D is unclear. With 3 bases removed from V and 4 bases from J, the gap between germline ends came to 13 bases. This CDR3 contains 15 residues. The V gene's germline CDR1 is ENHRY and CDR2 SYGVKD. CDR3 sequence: CAISDSTPAGNTIYF. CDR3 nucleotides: TGTGCCATCAGTGATTCGACTCCAGCCGGAAACACCATATATTTT.

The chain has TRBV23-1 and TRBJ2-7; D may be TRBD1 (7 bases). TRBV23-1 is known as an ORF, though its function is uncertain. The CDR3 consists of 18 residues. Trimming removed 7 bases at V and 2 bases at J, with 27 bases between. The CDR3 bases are TGCGCCAGCACCACGTCGGGGGTGGGGACAGTTCCGGCCTACGAGCAGTACTTC. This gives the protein CASTTSGVGTVPAYEQYF.

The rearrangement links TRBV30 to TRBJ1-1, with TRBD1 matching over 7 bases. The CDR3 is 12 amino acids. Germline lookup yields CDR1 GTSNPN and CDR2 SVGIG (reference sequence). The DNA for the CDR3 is TGTGCACGGAAGGCAGGGGGCACTGAAGCTTTCTTT. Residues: CARKAGGTEAFF.

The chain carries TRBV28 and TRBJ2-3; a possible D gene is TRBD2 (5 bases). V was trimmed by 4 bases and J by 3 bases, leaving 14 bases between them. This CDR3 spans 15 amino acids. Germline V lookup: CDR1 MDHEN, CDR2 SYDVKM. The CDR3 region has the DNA TGTGCCAGCAGTTCTGCCGGGGTTATAACAGATACGCAGTATTTT. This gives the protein CASSSAGVITDTQYF.

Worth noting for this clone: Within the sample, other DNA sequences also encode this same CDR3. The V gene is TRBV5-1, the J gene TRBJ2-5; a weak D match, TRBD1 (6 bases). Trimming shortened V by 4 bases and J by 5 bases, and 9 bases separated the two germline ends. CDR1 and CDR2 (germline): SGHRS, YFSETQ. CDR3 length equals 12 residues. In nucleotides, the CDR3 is TGCGCCAGCAGCGCAACAGGGGAGACCCAGTACTTC. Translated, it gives CASSATGETQYF. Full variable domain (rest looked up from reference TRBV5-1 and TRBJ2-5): KAGVTQTPRYLIKTRGQQVTLSCSPISGHRSVSWYQQTPGQGLQFLFEYFSETQRNKGNFPGRFSGRQFSNSRSEMNVSTLELGDSALYLCASSATGETQYFGPGTRLLVL.

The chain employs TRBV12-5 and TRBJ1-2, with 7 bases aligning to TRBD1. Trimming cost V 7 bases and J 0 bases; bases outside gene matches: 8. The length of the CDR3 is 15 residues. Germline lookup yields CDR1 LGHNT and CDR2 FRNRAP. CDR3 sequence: CASALGQVANYGYTF. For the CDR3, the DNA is TGTGCTAGTGCCCTCGGACAGGTAGCTAACTATGGCTACACCTTC.

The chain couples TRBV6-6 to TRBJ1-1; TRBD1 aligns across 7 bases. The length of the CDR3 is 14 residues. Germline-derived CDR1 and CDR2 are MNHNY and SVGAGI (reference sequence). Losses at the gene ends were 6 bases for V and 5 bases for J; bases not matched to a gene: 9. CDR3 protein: CASRLTGDGTEAFF. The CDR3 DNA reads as TGTGCCAGCAGGTTAACAGGGGATGGGACTGAAGCTTTCTTT.

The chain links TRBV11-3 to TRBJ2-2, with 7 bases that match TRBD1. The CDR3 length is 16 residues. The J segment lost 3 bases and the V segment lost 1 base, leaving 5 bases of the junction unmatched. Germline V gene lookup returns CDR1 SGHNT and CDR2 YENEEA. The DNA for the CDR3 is TGTGCCAGCAGCTTAGGGGGGACAGCGGACACCGGGGAGCTGTTTTTT. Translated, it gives CASSLGGTADTGELFF.

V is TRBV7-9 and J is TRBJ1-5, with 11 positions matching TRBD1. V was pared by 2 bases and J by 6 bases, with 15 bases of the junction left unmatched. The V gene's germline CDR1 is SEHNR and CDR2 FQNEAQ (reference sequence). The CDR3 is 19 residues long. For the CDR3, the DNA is TGTGCCAGCAGCTTACCAAACGGACAGGGGGCAAAACGGCGTCAGCCCCAGCATTTT. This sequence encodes CASSLPNGQGAKRRQPQHF.

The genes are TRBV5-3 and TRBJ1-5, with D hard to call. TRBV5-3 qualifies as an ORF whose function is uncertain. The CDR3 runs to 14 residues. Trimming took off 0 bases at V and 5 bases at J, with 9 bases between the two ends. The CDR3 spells CARSLAPRDQPQHF. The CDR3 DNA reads TGTGCCAGAAGCTTGGCACCAAGGGATCAGCCCCAGCATTTT.

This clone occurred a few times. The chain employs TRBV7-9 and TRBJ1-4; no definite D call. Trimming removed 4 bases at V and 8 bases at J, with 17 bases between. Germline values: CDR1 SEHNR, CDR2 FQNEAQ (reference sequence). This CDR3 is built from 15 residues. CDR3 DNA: TGTGCCAGCAGCTCTCGCTCGAGCAGTAACGAAAAACTGTTTTTT. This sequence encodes CASSSRSSSNEKLFF. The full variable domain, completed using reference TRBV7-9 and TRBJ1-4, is DTGVSQNPRHKITKRGQNVTFRCDPISEHNRLYWYRQTLGQGPEFLTYFQNEAQLEKSRLLSDRFSAERPKGSFSTLEIQRTEQGDSAMYLCASSSRSSSNEKLFFGSGTQLSVL.

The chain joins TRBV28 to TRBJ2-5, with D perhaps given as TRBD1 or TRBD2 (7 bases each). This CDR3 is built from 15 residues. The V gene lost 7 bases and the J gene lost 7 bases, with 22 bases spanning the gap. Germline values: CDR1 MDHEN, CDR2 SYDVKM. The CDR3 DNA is TGTGCCAGCACTCCCCCCCAGGGGGGAGGGGGGACCCAGTACTTC. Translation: CASTPPQGGGGTQYF.

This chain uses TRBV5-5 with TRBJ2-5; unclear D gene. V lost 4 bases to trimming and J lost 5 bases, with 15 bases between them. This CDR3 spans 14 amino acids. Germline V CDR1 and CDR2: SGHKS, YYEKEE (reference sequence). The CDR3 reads CASSPNQSGETQYF. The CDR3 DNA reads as TGTGCCAGCAGCCCCAATCAGAGTGGGGAGACCCAGTACTTC.

The CDR3 is CASSLGRAWEEKLFF. In DNA, the CDR3 is TGTGCCAGCAGCTTGGGAAGGGCTTGGGAGGAAAAACTGTTTTTT. This chain links TRBV5-6 with TRBJ1-4; D is undetermined. V was clipped by 0 bases and J by 8 bases, with 14 bases between them. The V gene's germline CDR1 is SGHDT and CDR2 YYEEEE. This CDR3 comprises 15 residues.

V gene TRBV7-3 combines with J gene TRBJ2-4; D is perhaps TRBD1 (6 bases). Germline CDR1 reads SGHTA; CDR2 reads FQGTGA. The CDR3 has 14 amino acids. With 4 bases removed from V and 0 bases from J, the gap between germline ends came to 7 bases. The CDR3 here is CASSSTGAKNIQYF. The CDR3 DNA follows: TGTGCCAGCAGCTCGACAGGAGCCAAAAACATTCAGTACTTC. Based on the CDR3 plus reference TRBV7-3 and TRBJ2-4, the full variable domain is GAGVSQTPSNKVTEKGKYVELRCDPISGHTALYWYRQSLGQGPEFLIYFQGTGAADDSGLPNDRFFAVRPEGSVSTLKIQRTERGDSAVYLCASSSTGAKNIQYFGAGTRLSVL.

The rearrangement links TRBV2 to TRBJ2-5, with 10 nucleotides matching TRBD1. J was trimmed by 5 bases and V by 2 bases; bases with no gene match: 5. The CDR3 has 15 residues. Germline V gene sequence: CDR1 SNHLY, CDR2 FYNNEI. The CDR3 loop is CASSEPTGGRETQYF. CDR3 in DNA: TGTGCCAGCAGTGAACCGACAGGGGGCAGGGAGACCCAGTACTTC.

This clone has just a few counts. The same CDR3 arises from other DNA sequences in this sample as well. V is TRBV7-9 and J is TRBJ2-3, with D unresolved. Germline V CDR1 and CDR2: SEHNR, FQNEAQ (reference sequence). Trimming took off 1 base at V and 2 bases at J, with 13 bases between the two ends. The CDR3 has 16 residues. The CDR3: CASSLGSGTLTDTQYF. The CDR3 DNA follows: TGTGCCAGCAGCTTAGGATCAGGAACCCTCACAGATACGCAGTATTTT.